A single sample is the source of the 23 T cell receptor beta chains below, sequenced in a study of vaccination effects on CD4 cells after COVID-19. What these receptors recognize is not known. CD4+ T cell isolation took place after about 11 days of culture. TCRdb keeps only in-frame clones here, not all; method: immunoSEQ multiplex PCR. The sample contains 70,000 or so clones, approximately 80% of which appear only once. The sequences come from CD4+ T cells from PBMCs cultured without peptide, collected before COVID-19 vaccination. These receptors originate from a human donor who received a COVID-19 vaccine.

The rearrangement uses TRBV18 and TRBJ1-5; the match to TRBD1 covers 9 bases. Germline assignment: CDR1 KGHSH and CDR2 LQKENI. The CDR3 extends over 14 amino acids. The ends lost 3 bases at V and 4 bases at J; junction bases unmatched: 1. CDR3 protein: CASSPGTGNQPQHF. The CDR3 coding sequence is TGTGCCAGCTCACCGGGGACAGGGAATCAGCCCCAGCATTTT.

This chain links TRBV5-6 with TRBJ2-6; D is possibly TRBD1 (6 bases). CDR1 is SGHDT, CDR2 YYEEEE, per germline. Trimming pared 4 bases from V and 0 bases from J, leaving 14 bases between. This CDR3 contains 17 residues. The CDR3 spells CASSLRQDISGANVLTF. The CDR3 DNA reads as TGTGCCAGCAGCCTCCGACAGGACATCTCTGGGGCCAACGTCCTGACTTTC. Supplemented by reference TRBV5-6 and TRBJ2-6, the full variable domain reads DAGVTQSPTHLIKTRGQQVTLRCSPKSGHDTVSWYQQALGQGPQFIFQYYEEEERQRGNFPDRFSGHQFPNYSSELNVNALLLGDSALYLCASSLRQDISGANVLTFGAGSRLTVL.

The chain is built from TRBV27 and TRBJ1-2, with 7 bases matching TRBD1. Germline V gene data show CDR1 as MNHEY and CDR2 as SMNVEV (reference sequence). Trimming took 2 bases from V and 2 from J; bases not matched to a gene: 11. This CDR3 has 17 residues. The CDR3 here is CASSLMAGGPSNYGYTF. The CDR3 nucleotides read TGTGCCAGCAGTTTAATGGCAGGGGGACCATCAAACTATGGCTACACCTTC.

The CDR3 region has the DNA TGTGCCAGCAGTTTTAGCGGGGGGGCGTACAATGAGCAGTTCTTC. Amino acid sequence: CASSFSGGAYNEQFF. The chain employs TRBV6-2 or TRBV6-3 and TRBJ2-1; 11 bases align to TRBD2. The V segment lost 4 bases and the J segment 4 bases; nucleotides outside the gene matches: 3. Germline-derived CDR1 and CDR2 are MNHEY and SVGEGT. This CDR3 contains 15 residues.

This sequence joins TRBV24-1 and TRBJ2-5, with TRBD1 matching 9 bases. The V and J ends lost 3 bases and 5 bases, in that order; junction bases with no gene match: 12. CDR1 and CDR2 from the germline V gene are KGHDR and SFDVKD. This CDR3 has 17 amino acids. Here the CDR3 reads CATSDTSGQGGQETQYF. CDR3 bases: TGTGCCACCAGTGATACCTCGGGACAGGGTGGTCAGGAGACCCAGTACTTC.

The V and J genes are TRBV24-1 and TRBJ1-5, with D unresolved. CDR3 size: 14 residues. Between the trimmed V and J ends, which lost 4 bases and 2 bases, there was a span of 8 bases. The germline V gene has CDR1 KGHDR and CDR2 SFDVKD. In DNA form, the CDR3 reads TGTGCCACCAGTGACCCTCCGGGCAATCAGCCCCAGCATTTT. Encoded protein: CATSDPPGNQPQHF.

The sample holds one count of this clone. The V gene is TRBV7-6, the J gene TRBJ2-3, with 7 positions matching TRBD2. The CDR3 has 15 residues. Germline CDR1 reads SGHVS; CDR2 reads FNYEAQ. The V gene end was trimmed by 1 base and the J gene end by 10 bases; junction bases not matched to a gene: 11. The DNA for the CDR3 is TGTGCCAGCAGCTTAGGACTAGCTAGAGGTTCGGCGCAGTATTTT. It codes for CASSLGLARGSAQYF.

The sample holds one count of this clone. The rearrangement links TRBV2 to TRBJ2-5; 11 bases align to TRBD2. V lost 4 bases and J lost 3; bases outside the gene matches: 1. This CDR3 is 14 amino acids long. Germline V gene sequence: CDR1 SNHLY, CDR2 FYNNEI. CDR3 sequence reads: CASSGLAGKETQYF. CDR3 DNA: TGTGCCAGCAGTGGACTAGCGGGGAAAGAGACCCAGTACTTC.

V and J are TRBV5-6 and TRBJ1-2; tentative D call: TRBD1 (5 bases). Deletions cut 3 bases from V and 8 bases from J, with 11 bases between. The CDR3 sequence is 12 residues long. CDR1 is SGHDT, CDR2 YYEEEE, per germline. The CDR3 DNA sequence: TGTGCCAGCAGCTCCACAGGTTTGGGCTACACCTTC. Translated, it gives CASSSTGLGYTF.

This chain uses TRBV9 with TRBJ1-3, with D uncertain. The germline V and J ends were trimmed by 0 bases and 5 bases, with 9 bases remaining between them. From germline, CDR1 is SGDLS and CDR2 YYNGEE. This CDR3 has 14 residues. CDR3 amino acids: CASSVAGFRNTIYF. DNA of the CDR3: TGTGCCAGCAGCGTAGCCGGATTCAGAAACACCATATATTTT.

In DNA form, the CDR3 reads TGTGCCAGCAGCGTCAAGGGTGTAGCTAGCACAGATACGCAGTATTTT. It codes for CASSVKGVASTDTQYF. This chain links TRBV5-4 with TRBJ2-3; D not certain. The V gene lost 4 bases and the J gene lost 0 bases, with 15 bases spanning the gap. Germline V lookup: CDR1 SGHNT, CDR2 YYREEE (reference sequence). The CDR3 has 16 residues.

This clone was picked up a small number of times. This sequence joins TRBV30 and TRBJ1-4; TRBD1 matches 11 bases. With 4 bases clipped from V and 8 bases from J, the junction kept 6 bases outside the gene matches. The CDR3 has 14 residues. Germline V CDR1 and CDR2: GTSNPN, SVGIG (reference sequence). The CDR3 region is CAWKGQGEWEKLFF. The CDR3 DNA reads as TGTGCCTGGAAGGGACAGGGGGAGTGGGAAAAACTGTTTTTT.

V gene TRBV18 combines with J gene TRBJ1-6; 8 bases map to TRBD1. There are 14 residues in the CDR3. CDR1 is KGHSH, CDR2 LQKENI, per germline. The V and J ends lost 4 bases and 7 bases, in that order; junction bases with no gene match: 3. This CDR3 is CASSRDRSNSPLHF. Here the CDR3 DNA reads TGTGCCAGCTCACGGGACAGGTCGAATTCACCCCTCCACTTT.

V usage is TRBV28 and J usage is TRBJ2-3, with TRBD2 matching over 9 bases. The CDR3 is 15 residues long. J was trimmed by 4 bases and V by 2 bases; bases with no gene match: 4. Germline CDR1 is MDHEN and CDR2 is SYDVKM. Written as DNA, the CDR3 is TGTGCCAGCAGTTTAGCGGGGGGGCTTCCAGATACGCAGTATTTT. Its translation is CASSLAGGLPDTQYF.

The chain couples TRBV28 to TRBJ2-7, with D possibly TRBD1 on 6 matching bases. V lost 5 bases and J 7 bases, leaving 21 bases between the germline ends. This CDR3 region has 15 residues. Looked up from germline, CDR1 is MDHEN and CDR2 is SYDVKM. The CDR3 DNA reads as TGTGCCAGCAGTGGATCAGGGGCCCCTCTTGGGGAGCAGTACGTC. Its translation: CASSGSGAPLGEQYV.

This chain joins TRBV3-1 (or the pseudogene TRBV3-2) and TRBJ2-5; D might be TRBD1 (5 bases). Between the trimmed V and J ends, which lost 4 bases and 7 bases, there was a span of 13 bases. Germline CDR1 and CDR2: LGHDT and YNNKEL (reference sequence). This CDR3 is built from 13 residues. The CDR3 sequence: CASSLQTARTQYF. DNA for the CDR3: TGTGCCAGCAGCCTTCAGACAGCTCGGACCCAGTACTTC.

The chain carries TRBV12-3 or TRBV12-4 and TRBJ2-1, with a possible D match to TRBD1 (6 bases). The V gene lost 6 bases and the J gene lost 3 bases, with 9 bases spanning the gap. This CDR3 spans 13 amino acids. The CDR3 coding sequence is TGTGCCAGCAGCCGGGACAACTACAATGAGCAGTTCTTC. Protein: CASSRDNYNEQFF.

This chain connects TRBV14 to TRBJ1-5, with TRBD1 matching over 8 bases. Germline V lookup: CDR1 SGHDN, CDR2 FVKESK. The CDR3 is 16 residues long. J gave up 10 bases and V 3 bases, and 14 bases lay outside the gene matches. CDR3 nucleotide sequence: TGTGCCAGCAGCCATGGGACAGGTTTAGTCAAGAGTCCCCAGCATTTT. Translated: CASSHGTGLVKSPQHF.

This chain links TRBV28 with TRBJ1-1; no clear D. V dropped 4 bases and J dropped 1 base, with 10 bases sitting between them. The CDR3 covers 14 residues. Germline lookup yields CDR1 MDHEN and CDR2 SYDVKM. The CDR3 loop reads CASSSQPSNTEAFF. The CDR3, as DNA: TGTGCCAGCAGTTCACAACCATCGAACACTGAAGCTTTCTTT. Variable domain in full (rest from reference TRBV28 and TRBJ1-1): DVKVTQSSRYLVKRTGEKVFLECVQDMDHENMFWYRQDPGLGLRLIYFSYDVKMKEKGDIPEGYSVSREKKERFSLILESASTNQTSMYLCASSSQPSNTEAFFGQGTRLTVV.

The chain joins TRBV10-3 to TRBJ2-5; D perhaps matches TRBD1 (6 bases). V was pared by 0 bases and J by 2 bases, with 13 bases between. Germline V gives CDR1 ENHRY, CDR2 SYGVKD. CDR3 size: 16 residues. CDR3 nucleotide sequence: TGTGCCATCAGTGAGTCTACGGTAGGGGGTCAAGAGACCCAGTACTTC. Translation gives CAISESTVGGQETQYF.

This rearrangement joins TRBV4-1 to TRBJ2-5, with 11 bases aligning to TRBD1. Germline V gives CDR1 MGHRA, CDR2 YSYEKL. The CDR3 contains 16 residues. V dropped 0 bases and J dropped 2; count of bases not matched to a gene: 2. CDR3 sequence (DNA): TGCGCCAGCAGCCAAGACGGGACAGGGGGGCAAGAGACCCAGTACTTC. This gives the protein CASSQDGTGGQETQYF.

The chain has TRBV28 and TRBJ2-7; 7 bases map to TRBD1. Germline loops: CDR1 MDHEN, CDR2 SYDVKM. The J segment lost 1 base and the V segment lost 4 bases, leaving 7 bases of the junction unmatched. The CDR3 has 15 amino acids. This CDR3 is CASSSAGGASYEQYV. Written as DNA, the CDR3 is TGTGCCAGCAGTTCTGCAGGGGGTGCTTCCTACGAGCAGTACGTC.

The chain recombines TRBV27 with TRBJ1-1, with D uncertain. In germline, CDR1 is MNHEY, CDR2 SMNVEV (reference sequence). V shed 0 bases and J shed 2 bases, with 7 bases lying between them. This CDR3 region has 14 residues. The DNA of the CDR3 is TGTGCCAGCAGTTTATCGGGTCCTAACACTGAAGCTTTCTTT. This translates into CASSLSGPNTEAFF.